Below are 18 T cell receptor beta chains sequenced from a single sample in a study of control samples from healthy donors and cancer patients. Clones were sequenced by immunoSEQ multiplex PCR, and TCRdb holds only the in-frame ones, with some missing. Of under 450,000 clones in the sample, over 75% are singletons; the top ten hold 5% to 8%. The sequenced sample consisted of PBMCs. The receptor set was obtained from a middle-aged man with head and neck cancer.

The V gene is TRBV9, the J gene TRBJ2-7; 7 nucleotides align to TRBD2. Germline CDR1 and CDR2: SGDLS and YYNGEE. V lost 0 bases to trimming and J lost 0 bases; unmatched junction nucleotides: 3. This CDR3 contains 15 residues. The CDR3 nucleotides are TGTGCCAGCAGCGTAGCGGGGGGAAGCTCCTACGAGCAGTACTTC. Protein sequence: CASSVAGGSSYEQYF.

Comments on this clone: Within the sample, other DNA sequences also encode this same CDR3. This chain links TRBV7-2 with TRBJ1-5; no reliable D call. V was clipped by 1 base and J by 0 bases, with 4 bases between them. The CDR3 totals 14 residues. CDR1 is SGHTA, CDR2 FQGNSA, per germline. This chain's CDR3 is CASSLDSSNQPQHF. As DNA, the CDR3 is TGTGCCAGCAGCTTAGACTCTAGCAATCAGCCCCAGCATTTT.

With respect to this clone: Sequence at one end of the junction differs from germline and may be a read error. The genes are TRBV28 and TRBJ1-1, with TRBD1 as a possible D gene (5 bases). CDR1 is MDHEN, CDR2 SYDVKM, per germline. This CDR3 is built from 13 residues. CDR3 protein: CASSSGTIRTGTF. In DNA form, the CDR3 reads TGTGCCAGCAGCAGCGGGACGATCAGGACCGGGACGTTT. The full variable domain, with the rest looked up from reference TRBV28 and TRBJ1-1, is DVKVTQSSRYLVKRTGEKVFLECVQDMDHENMFWYRQDPGLGLRLIYFSYDVKMKEKGDIPEGYSVSREKKERFSLILESASTNQTSMYLCASSSGTIRTGTFGQGTRLTVV.

The chain couples TRBV27 to TRBJ2-7, with D hard to call. The CDR3 is made up of 15 amino acids. CDR1 MNHEY and CDR2 SMNVEV come from the germline V gene (reference sequence). The V gene lost 5 bases and the J gene lost 2 bases, with 16 bases spanning the gap. In DNA form, the CDR3 reads TGTGCCAGCAGTCCAAACACAAACTGGGCCTACGAGCAGTACTTC. This codes for CASSPNTNWAYEQYF.

The V and J genes are TRBV6-2 or TRBV6-3 and TRBJ1-1; D gene unclear. CDR1 and CDR2 (germline): MNHEY, SVGEGT. The CDR3 is 12 amino acids. V was cut by 0 bases and J by 8 bases, with 7 bases left in between. The CDR3 coding sequence is TGTGCCAGCAGTTACTCGGCACAGGAAGCTTTCTTT. Residues: CASSYSAQEAFF.

V and J are TRBV2 and TRBJ1-2, with D possibly matching TRBD1 (6 bases). The germline V gene has CDR1 SNHLY and CDR2 FYNNEI. The CDR3 length is 13 residues. The V end was cut by 4 bases, the J end by 6 bases, with 12 bases between. The CDR3 coding sequence is TGTGCCAGCAGTGGGGAGACAGGAAATGGCTACACCTTC. Translating it yields CASSGETGNGYTF.

The rearrangement uses TRBV18 and TRBJ1-5; TRBD1 agrees at 11 bases. CDR3 size: 16 residues. Germline assignment: CDR1 KGHSH and CDR2 LQKENI. J gave up 4 bases and V 6 bases, and 8 bases lay outside the gene matches. CDR3 DNA: TGTGCCAGCTCGCCGCCGGGACAGGGGGGGAATCAGCCCCAGCATTTT. This codes for CASSPPGQGGNQPQHF.

The V call is TRBV6-6, the J call TRBJ2-3, with D unclear. Germline lookup yields CDR1 MNHNY and CDR2 SVGAGI (reference sequence). Trimming shortened V by 6 bases and J by 5 bases, and 9 bases separated the two germline ends. The CDR3 sequence is 12 residues long. CDR3 region: CASRHRLDTQYF. The CDR3 DNA is TGTGCCAGCAGACACCGGTTAGATACGCAGTATTTT.

The chain is built from TRBV5-5 and TRBJ2-7; 7 nucleotides agree with TRBD1. Germline V gene sequence: CDR1 SGHKS, CDR2 YYEKEE (reference sequence). The trim removed 2 bases at V and 2 bases at J, leaving 4 bases unmatched. The CDR3 sequence is 14 residues long. CDR3 sequence: CASSFRQGAYEQYF. DNA of the CDR3: TGTGCCAGCAGCTTCCGACAGGGTGCCTACGAGCAGTACTTC.

This clone has a single count. The rearrangement joins TRBV3-1 (or the pseudogene TRBV3-2) to TRBJ1-2; perhaps TRBD1 as D (5 bases). This CDR3 contains 14 residues. The germline gives CDR1 LGHDT, CDR2 YNNKEL (reference sequence). With 1 base removed from V and 7 bases from J, the gap between germline ends came to 13 bases. The CDR3 sequence: CASSQGGGAGGYTF. Written as DNA, the CDR3 is TGTGCCAGCAGCCAAGGGGGAGGGGCAGGTGGCTACACCTTC.

The J gene is TRBJ1-2, the V gene TRBV27, with D maybe TRBD1 (5 bases). With 1 base removed from V and 5 bases from J, the gap between germline ends came to 11 bases. There are 14 residues in the CDR3. Germline CDR1 is MNHEY and CDR2 is SMNVEV (reference sequence). The DNA of the CDR3 is TGTGCCAGCAGTTTATGGGGGGGAGAGTATGGCTACACCTTC. Its protein is CASSLWGGEYGYTF.

This chain uses TRBV27 with TRBJ1-1; 7 bases agree with TRBD1. After removal of 4 bases from V and 0 bases from J, the junction contained 8 bases not matched to a gene. CDR1 is MNHEY, CDR2 SMNVEV, per germline (reference sequence). This CDR3 comprises 16 residues. CDR3 residues: CASSSQGDSMNTEAFF. The CDR3 DNA follows: TGTGCCAGCAGTTCTCAGGGGGACAGCATGAACACTGAAGCTTTCTTT.

The rearrangement uses TRBV24-1 and TRBJ2-1, with 10 nucleotides matching TRBD2. The CDR3 spans 15 residues. Germline V gene lookup returns CDR1 KGHDR and CDR2 SFDVKD. V lost 4 bases to trimming and J lost 7 bases; unmatched junction nucleotides: 6. This chain's CDR3 is CATSEIAGGRNEQFF. CDR3 DNA: TGTGCCACCAGTGAAATAGCGGGGGGAAGGAATGAGCAGTTCTTC.

This clone has just a few counts. The chain joins TRBV6-5 to TRBJ2-1; no definite D call. Germline CDR1 reads MNHEY; CDR2 reads SVGAGI. The CDR3 has 13 residues. The ends were cut back, 4 bases at V and 2 bases at J, with 6 bases in the middle. Here the CDR3 DNA reads TGTGCCAGCAGTTGGGGTCCCTACAATGAGCAGTTCTTC. Translation: CASSWGPYNEQFF.

J is TRBJ2-5 and V is TRBV7-9; D is ambiguous. Germline-derived CDR1 and CDR2 are SEHNR and FQNEAQ (reference sequence). The CDR3 covers 16 residues. V shed 5 bases and J shed 2 bases, with 18 bases lying between them. The CDR3 bases are TGTGCCAGCAGCCTCCAGGACGGACCAACTCAAGAGACCCAGTACTTC. This sequence encodes CASSLQDGPTQETQYF. The full variable domain, rest sourced from reference TRBV7-9 and TRBJ2-5, is DTGVSQNPRHKITKRGQNVTFRCDPISEHNRLYWYRQTLGQGPEFLTYFQNEAQLEKSRLLSDRFSAERPKGSFSTLEIQRTEQGDSAMYLCASSLQDGPTQETQYFGPGTRLLVL.

The genes are TRBV28 and TRBJ1-2, with 9 bases that match TRBD1. Germline lookup yields CDR1 MDHEN and CDR2 SYDVKM. The length of the CDR3 is 16 residues. V lost 4 bases, J lost 6 bases, and 12 bases stayed unmatched. The CDR3 DNA follows: TGTGCCAGCAGTTCGTTCCGGGACAGGGTATCGCATGGCTACACCTTC. Translating gives CASSSFRDRVSHGYTF.

The J gene is TRBJ2-1, the V gene TRBV12-3 or TRBV12-4; D perhaps matches TRBD1 (6 bases). CDR3 length: 12 residues. The ends were cut back, 5 bases at V and 6 bases at J, with 8 bases in the middle. The CDR3 coding sequence is TGTGCCAGCAGTGCCAGGGGCAATGAGCAGTTCTTC. Protein: CASSARGNEQFF.

V usage is TRBV30 and J usage is TRBJ1-1; 7 bases are a match to TRBD1. V shed 4 bases, J shed 0 bases, and the junction held 5 bases outside the gene matches. CDR3 length: 14 amino acids. The germline V gene encodes CDR1 GTSNPN and CDR2 SVGIG (reference sequence). This chain's CDR3 is CAWIQDRVNTEAFF. The CDR3 bases are TGTGCCTGGATTCAAGACAGGGTGAACACTGAAGCTTTCTTT.